Many counts were recorded for the clone carrying this TCR beta chain. As yet, its antigen is unknown. This entry comes from a study of spatial heterogeneity in lung cancer. Germline CDR1 SGHTA, CDR2 FQGNSA. The V end was cut by 4 bases, the J end by 2 bases, with 20 bases between. There are 17 residues in the CDR3. TCR cDNA molecules each carried a unique molecular identifier. MiXCR was run by TCRdb on the 5' RACE reads, yielding one entry per CDR3 protein. The repertoire holds about 2,600 distinct CDR3 sequences, with around 8.2% as singletons. Time point reported: sample taken at primary tumor resection. Without sorting, whole RNA was sequenced from tumor, nontumor lung or frozen PBMC. Findings and limits, study-wide: Counts of expanded intratumoral alpha and beta TCRs tracked tumor mutation counts.

The V and J genes are TRBV7-2 and TRBJ2-5; no clear D. The sequence was obtained from a male donor with early-stage non-small cell lung cancer. Specimen: lung tumor tissue, collected at surgery. The CDR3 nucleotides read TGTGCCAGCAGCTCTTCCCGGACCGGTCCCCTTCAAGAGACCCAGTACTTC. Protein: CASSSSRTGPLQETQYF.